This is a list of T cell receptor beta chains from one sample in a study of immune evolution from preneoplasia to lung adenocarcinoma. Data came from immunoSEQ multiplex PCR; TCRdb stores just in-frame clones and leaves some out. Seen here are around 6,000 clones, 75% to 80% observed once, and the top ten hold 3%. Sequencing was performed on FFPE minimally invasive lung adenocarcinoma tissue. Receptors originate from a person between 55 and 80 years old with lung adenocarcinoma. CDR3s include the opening cysteine and the closing phenylalanine or tryptophan. A D gene is named only where the DNA matches it firmly. The size entry is marked missing in some rows and otherwise reads once, few, many or a size class.

V gene: TRBV10-3
J gene: TRBJ2-3
D gene: -
clone size: -
CDR3 protein: CAISYDISTDTQYF
CDR3 DNA: TGTGCCATCAGCTACGACATCAGCACAGATACGCAGTATTTT

V gene: TRBV19
J gene: TRBJ2-7
D gene: TRBD2
clone size: -
CDR3 protein: CASSILAGVYEQYF
CDR3 DNA: TGTGCCAGTAGTATACTAGCGGGAGTTTACGAGCAGTACTTC

V gene: TRBV9
J gene: TRBJ1-3
D gene: -
clone size: -
CDR3 protein: CASSVEAVSGNTIYF
CDR3 DNA: TGTGCCAGCAGCGTAGAGGCGGTCTCTGGAAACACCATATATTTT

V gene: TRBV29-1
J gene: TRBJ2-5
D gene: -
clone size: -
CDR3 protein: CSAEWGGGETQYF
CDR3 DNA: TGCAGCGCCGAGTGGGGGGGCGGGGAGACCCAGTACTTC

V gene: TRBV18
J gene: TRBJ2-5
D gene: -
clone size: -
CDR3 protein: CASSPLKGGEETQYF
CDR3 DNA: TGTGCCAGCTCACCACTTAAGGGAGGCGAAGAGACCCAGTACTTC

V gene: TRBV10-1
J gene: TRBJ2-1
D gene: -
clone size: few
CDR3 protein: CASSESGGQSQFF
CDR3 DNA: TGCGCCAGCAGTGAGTCAGGAGGACAGTCGCAGTTCTTC

V gene: TRBV6-5
J gene: TRBJ1-4
D gene: -
clone size: -
CDR3 protein: CASSYMSAAGEKLFF
CDR3 DNA: TGTGCCAGCAGTTACATGTCGGCCGCGGGGGAAAAACTGTTTTTT

V gene: TRBV20-1
J gene: TRBJ1-1
D gene: -
clone size: -
CDR3 protein: CRPRVAEAFF
CDR3 DNA: TGCAGGCCTAGGGTCGCTGAAGCTTTCTTT

V gene: TRBV21-1
J gene: TRBJ2-1
D gene: -
clone size: -
CDR3 protein: CASRRGGYYNEQFF
CDR3 DNA: TGTGCCAGCAGGAGAGGGGGTTACTACAATGAGCAGTTCTTC

V gene: TRBV27
J gene: TRBJ2-5
D gene: -
clone size: -
CDR3 protein: CASSLGRIQYF
CDR3 DNA: TGTGCCAGCAGTTTGGGGCGGATACAGTACTTC

V gene: TRBV29-1
J gene: TRBJ1-1
D gene: TRBD1
clone size: -
CDR3 protein: CSVETDRGEAFF
CDR3 DNA: TGCAGCGTTGAAACAGACAGGGGTGAAGCTTTCTTT

V gene: TRBV9
J gene: TRBJ1-1
D gene: TRBD1
clone size: -
CDR3 protein: CASSVVGQGLAGGEAFF
CDR3 DNA: TGTGCCAGCAGCGTAGTAGGACAGGGGCTAGCAGGTGGTGAAGCTTTCTTT

V gene: TRBV10-2
J gene: TRBJ2-1
D gene: -
clone size: -
CDR3 protein: CASSESESARKFF
CDR3 DNA: TGCGCCAGCAGTGAGTCCGAATCGGCTAGAAAGTTCTTC

V gene: TRBV5-1
J gene: TRBJ2-1
D gene: TRBD1
clone size: -
CDR3 protein: CASSSGTGGWDEQFF
CDR3 DNA: TGCGCCAGCAGCTCCGGGACAGGGGGCTGGGATGAGCAGTTCTTC

V gene: TRBV5-6
J gene: TRBJ2-1
D gene: -
clone size: few
CDR3 protein: CASSFGSGNSYNEQFF
CDR3 DNA: TGTGCCAGCAGCTTTGGGTCAGGGAATTCCTACAATGAGCAGTTCTTC

V gene: TRBV27
J gene: TRBJ2-4
D gene: -
clone size: -
CDR3 protein: CASSPEHKRIIQYF
CDR3 DNA: TGTGCCAGCTCCCCAGAACACAAAAGAATCATTCAGTACTTC

V gene: TRBV28
J gene: TRBJ2-1
D gene: -
clone size: -
CDR3 protein: CASSSRVAIYNEQFF
CDR3 DNA: TGTGCCAGCAGTTCCAGGGTAGCGATCTACAATGAGCAGTTCTTC

V gene: TRBV10-3
J gene: TRBJ1-1
D gene: TRBD1
clone size: -
CDR3 protein: CAIAGQGTNNTEAFF
CDR3 DNA: TGTGCCATCGCGGGACAGGGGACAAACAACACTGAAGCTTTCTTT

V gene: TRBV29-1
J gene: TRBJ1-1
D gene: -
clone size: -
CDR3 protein: CSVAQNPGITEAFF
CDR3 DNA: TGCAGCGTCGCACAGAATCCAGGGATTACTGAAGCTTTCTTT

V gene: TRBV6-5
J gene: TRBJ1-5
D gene: -
clone size: -
CDR3 protein: CASSYSTGSDQPQHF
CDR3 DNA: TGTGCCAGCAGTTACTCTACAGGGTCCGATCAGCCCCAGCATTTT

V gene: TRBV6-5
J gene: TRBJ1-1
D gene: -
clone size: -
CDR3 protein: CASSLGGRVSAEAFF
CDR3 DNA: TGTGCCAGCAGTTTAGGAGGTAGGGTTTCGGCTGAAGCTTTCTTT

V gene: TRBV30
J gene: TRBJ1-4
D gene: -
clone size: once
CDR3 protein: CAWSRMPLKEKLFF
CDR3 DNA: TGTGCCTGGAGCAGGATGCCTCTTAAAGAAAAACTGTTTTTT

V gene: TRBV7-9
J gene: TRBJ2-1
D gene: -
clone size: -
CDR3 protein: CASSHTTNGTHNEQFF
CDR3 DNA: TGTGCCAGCAGCCATACGACTAACGGAACGCACAATGAGCAGTTCTTC

V gene: TRBV11-3
J gene: TRBJ2-3
D gene: TRBD2
clone size: few
CDR3 protein: CASSPGATSGKSTDTQYF
CDR3 DNA: TGTGCCAGCAGCCCGGGGGCGACTAGCGGAAAAAGCACAGATACGCAGTATTTT

V gene: TRBV4-2
J gene: TRBJ2-3
D gene: -
clone size: once
CDR3 protein: CASSQDLGSQKGDTQYF
CDR3 DNA: TGTGCCAGCAGCCAAGATCTCGGCAGCCAAAAAGGTGATACGCAGTATTTT

V gene: TRBV28
J gene: TRBJ2-5
D gene: -
clone size: -
CDR3 protein: CASSLAEGVLDTQYF
CDR3 DNA: TGTGCCAGCAGTTTAGCCGAGGGGGTGCTGGATACCCAGTACTTC